This is a list of T cell receptor beta chains from one sample in a study of vaccination and CD4 T cells after COVID-19. No antigen has been identified for these receptors. In TCRdb, the PCR reads were re-called with MiXCR into one record per CDR3 protein. This table holds about 2,500 distinct CDR3 sequences, around 35% found once. The sample comprised CD4+ T cells from blood, cultured in vitro. These receptors came from a human donor who had recovered from COVID-19. The CDR3 runs from the conserved cysteine through the conserved F or W. The D gene is left open where the match is weak. Clone size appears in some rows only: once, few, many, or a class for an expanded clone.

13,TRBV12-3/TRBV12-4,TRBJ1-5,NA,few,CASSRLMNQPQHF,TGTGCCAGCAGCCGACTGATGAATCAGCCCCAGCATTTT
15,TRBV21-1,TRBJ1-1,NA,few,CASSKSDRVYTEAFF,TGTGCCAGCAGCAAATCGGACAGGGTGTACACTGAAGCTTTCTTT
11,TRBV12-3/TRBV12-4,TRBJ1-2,NA,medium-sized,CASSLRPPLTF,TGTGCCAGCAGTCTCAGACCGCCCCTCACCTTC
11,TRBV6-5,TRBJ2-3,NA,medium-sized,CASSYGNTQYF,TGTGCCAGCAGTTACGGGAATACGCAGTATTTT
14,TRBV10-3,TRBJ2-5,NA,NA,CAISSDILQETQYF,TGTGCCATCAGTTCTGACATTCTCCAAGAGACCCAGTACTTC
17,TRBV6-1,TRBJ2-2,TRBD1,NA,CASSRGTGTPTAGELFF,TGTGCCAGCAGTCGCGGGACAGGGACTCCCACCGCCGGGGAGCTGTTTTTT
15,TRBV4-1,TRBJ1-2,NA,NA,CASSQVGGRVGGYTF,TGCGCCAGCAGCCAAGTGGGTGGCAGGGTGGGTGGCTACACCTTC
13,TRBV12-3/TRBV12-4,TRBJ2-7,NA,medium-sized,CASSAGRVYEQYF,TGTGCCAGCAGTGCGGGACGGGTCTACGAGCAGTACTTC
18,TRBV21-1,TRBJ2-5,NA,medium-sized,CASSKVPSGGIKQETQYF,TGTGCCAGCAGCAAAGTGCCTAGCGGCGGAATAAAGCAAGAGACCCAGTACTTC
13,TRBV12-3/TRBV12-4,TRBJ1-6,NA,few,CATSLLGNSPLHF,TGTGCCACCAGCCTCCTCGGGAATTCACCCCTCCACTTT
13,TRBV2,TRBJ1-1,TRBD1,few,CASTGQGYTEAFF,TGTGCCAGCACTGGACAGGGTTACACTGAAGCTTTCTTT
13,TRBV12-3/TRBV12-4,TRBJ1-6,NA,NA,CASSGLINSPLHF,TGTGCCAGCAGCGGACTGATTAATTCACCCCTCCACTTT
16,TRBV7-2,TRBJ2-3,TRBD2,NA,CASSFPSGGRVDTQYF,TGTGCCAGCAGCTTCCCTAGCGGGGGGCGGGTAGATACGCAGTATTTT
16,TRBV12-3/TRBV12-4,TRBJ2-5,TRBD2,hyperexpanded,CASTTGLAGGQETQYF,TGTGCCAGCACCACCGGACTAGCGGGGGGACAAGAGACCCAGTACTTC
15,TRBV19,TRBJ2-7,NA,NA,CASSRSRRSSYEQYF,TGTGCCAGTAGTCGGTCGAGGAGAAGCTCCTACGAGCAGTACTTC
16,TRBV4-1,TRBJ2-6,NA,NA,CASSHVVGSGANVLTF,TGCGCCAGCAGCCACGTTGTGGGGTCCGGGGCCAACGTCCTGACTTTC
16,TRBV7-9,TRBJ1-6,TRBD1,NA,CASSPGTAKGNSPLHF,TGTGCCAGCAGCCCGGGGACAGCGAAAGGGAATTCACCCCTCCACTTT
14,TRBV3-1,TRBJ1-1,TRBD1,NA,CASSQDRGRTEAFF,TGTGCCAGCAGCCAAGACAGGGGGAGAACTGAAGCTTTCTTT
13,TRBV2,TRBJ2-3,NA,NA,CATAWEGADTQYF,TGTGCCACCGCTTGGGAAGGGGCAGATACGCAGTATTTT
14,TRBV5-1,TRBJ1-2,NA,NA,CASSFSQPDYGYTF,TGCGCCAGCAGCTTCTCACAGCCCGACTATGGCTACACCTTC
16,TRBV6-1,TRBJ1-2,NA,NA,CASLSAGRGVGYGYTF,TGTGCCAGCCTCTCAGCGGGACGGGGGGTAGGCTATGGCTACACCTTC
15,TRBV2,TRBJ2-7,NA,NA,CASSDLRAPSYEQYF,TGTGCCAGCAGTGATTTGCGGGCCCCGTCCTACGAGCAGTACTTC
13,TRBV6-2/TRBV6-3,TRBJ2-3,NA,medium-sized,CASKDWGTDTQYF,TGTGCCAGCAAAGACTGGGGAACAGATACGCAGTATTTT
15,TRBV20-1,TRBJ1-1,TRBD1,NA,CSAAQGGGGYTEAFF,TGCAGTGCTGCCCAGGGGGGGGGAGGTTACACTGAAGCTTTCTTT
13,TRBV6-1,TRBJ1-1,NA,NA,CASNPTGREGGFF,TGTGCCAGCAATCCGACAGGCCGTGAGGGGGGTTTCTTT
14,TRBV11-2,TRBJ2-5,TRBD2,NA,CASSLTGGTGTQYF,TGTGCCAGCAGCTTAACGGGGGGAACGGGGACCCAGTACTTC
13,TRBV6-1,TRBJ2-2,NA,NA,CASSEVGLGELFF,TGTGCCAGCAGTGAGGTGGGGCTCGGGGAGCTGTTTTTT
14,TRBV5-1,TRBJ1-2,NA,NA,CASSLNGEWGGYTF,TGCGCCAGCAGCTTGAACGGGGAATGGGGGGGCTACACCTTC
16,TRBV6-1,TRBJ2-3,TRBD2,NA,CASSKTSGLPADTQYF,TGTGCCAGCAGTAAGACTAGCGGACTCCCCGCAGATACGCAGTATTTT
15,TRBV7-9,TRBJ2-1,TRBD2,NA,CASSLSSGGAGEQFF,TGTGCCAGCAGCTTAAGTAGCGGGGGGGCCGGAGAGCAGTTCTTC
14,TRBV12-3/TRBV12-4,TRBJ1-1,TRBD1,medium-sized,CASSGQAWSTEAFF,TGTGCCAGCAGTGGACAGGCATGGTCCACTGAAGCTTTCTTT
13,TRBV30,TRBJ1-2,TRBD1,medium-sized,CAWSLGQGHGYTF,TGTGCCTGGAGTCTAGGACAGGGACATGGCTACACCTTC
13,TRBV27,TRBJ2-5,NA,NA,CASSSNPGETQYF,TGTGCCAGCAGTTCCAATCCCGGAGAGACCCAGTACTTC
14,TRBV5-3,TRBJ1-1,NA,NA,CASRPIGGDTEAFF,TGTGCCAGCAGACCCATTGGGGGTGACACTGAAGCTTTCTTT
15,TRBV10-2,TRBJ1-6,NA,NA,CASSEGQPIASPLHF,TGCGCCAGCAGTGAGGGGCAGCCCATAGCTTCACCCCTCCACTTT
13,TRBV30,TRBJ1-5,NA,NA,CAWSGGINQPQHF,TGTGCCTGGAGTGGGGGGATCAATCAGCCCCAGCATTTT
17,TRBV4-1,TRBJ1-2,NA,medium-sized,CASSQGVGGARNYGYTF,TGCGCCAGCAGCCAGGGGGTGGGGGGGGCGCGTAACTATGGCTACACCTTC
13,TRBV12-3/TRBV12-4,TRBJ1-1,NA,NA,CASSLSRASEAFF,TGTGCCAGCAGTTTAAGCAGAGCCTCTGAAGCTTTCTTT
19,TRBV19,TRBJ1-6,NA,NA,CASSNARATESSYNSPLHF,TGTGCCAGTAGTAACGCCCGCGCGACAGAGAGCTCCTATAATTCACCCCTCCACTTT
15,TRBV3-1,TRBJ1-2,NA,NA,CASSPRHGYEDGYTF,TGTGCCAGCAGCCCACGACACGGTTATGAGGATGGCTACACCTTC
15,TRBV6-1,TRBJ1-4,TRBD1,NA,CASTAIDRGNEKLFF,TGTGCCAGCACCGCGATTGACAGGGGTAATGAAAAACTGTTTTTT
14,TRBV6-2/TRBV6-3,TRBJ2-5,NA,NA,CASRRDGQQETQYF,TGTGCCAGCAGGCGGGACGGGCAACAAGAGACCCAGTACTTC
13,TRBV5-4,TRBJ2-7,NA,NA,CASSWRGGGEQYF,TGTGCCAGCAGCTGGCGGGGTGGAGGGGAGCAGTACTTC
14,TRBV6-1,TRBJ2-5,NA,NA,CASSPRDGLETQYF,TGTGCCAGCAGTCCTCGGGACGGATTAGAGACCCAGTACTTC